The 14 T cell receptor beta chains below all came from one sample that was sequenced in a study of blood T cell repertoires in COVID-19. Profiling relied on immunoSEQ multiplex PCR, and the TCRdb table lists in-frame clones only, not all of them. The sample yields about 140,000 clones, 84% seen once. The source material was peripheral blood. The receptor set was obtained from a young man with COVID-19, enrolled during active disease.

The rearrangement uses TRBV19 and TRBJ2-7; 10 bases are a match to TRBD2. Germline CDR1 reads LNHDA; CDR2 reads SQIVND (reference sequence). V was pared by 2 bases and J by 4 bases, with 5 bases of the junction left unmatched. This CDR3 region has 15 residues. The CDR3 protein is CASSIKLAGTYEQYF. DNA of the CDR3: TGTGCCAGTAGTATAAAACTAGCGGGAACGTACGAGCAGTACTTC.

This chain links TRBV30 with TRBJ1-4; TRBD1 matches at 7 bases. V gave up 6 bases and J gave up 2 bases; unmatched junction bases: 3. The germline V gene encodes CDR1 GTSNPN and CDR2 SVGIG (reference sequence). There are 13 residues in the CDR3. The chain's CDR3 is CACRQGTNEKLFF. The CDR3 DNA reads TGTGCCTGTCGACAGGGTACTAATGAAAAACTGTTTTTT.

The chain recombines TRBV13 with TRBJ2-7, with D possibly TRBD1 on 6 matching bases. This CDR3 is 15 amino acids long. The ends were cut back, 5 bases at V and 2 bases at J, with 16 bases in the middle. The germline V gene encodes CDR1 PRHDT and CDR2 FYEKMQ (reference sequence). The CDR3 loop is CASSKTNRVTYEQYF. The CDR3 DNA follows: TGTGCCAGCAGCAAGACAAACAGGGTAACCTACGAGCAGTACTTC.

The chain joins TRBV19 to TRBJ1-1, with a tentative D call TRBD1 (5 bases). This CDR3 region has 13 residues. Trimming cost V 5 bases and J 6 bases, with 13 bases left between them. Germline CDR1 and CDR2: LNHDA and SQIVND (reference sequence). DNA for the CDR3: TGTGCCAGTAGTGGAGACTTAGGGGCTGAAGCTTTCTTT. Amino acid sequence: CASSGDLGAEAFF.

This sequence joins TRBV19 and TRBJ1-1; TRBD1 matches 7 bases. Germline assignment: CDR1 LNHDA and CDR2 SQIVND (reference sequence). This CDR3 comprises 15 residues. Trimming cost V 0 bases and J 4 bases; bases outside gene matches: 5. The CDR3 region has the DNA TGTGCCAGTAGTATAGATTGGGGGGACAGCACTGAAGCTTTCTTT. Encoded protein: CASSIDWGDSTEAFF.

This chain connects TRBV27 to TRBJ2-7; 10 nucleotides align to TRBD1. Germline assignment: CDR1 MNHEY and CDR2 SMNVEV (reference sequence). J was trimmed by 5 bases and V by 4 bases; bases with no gene match: 8. CDR3 size: 15 residues. In nucleotides, the CDR3 is TGTGCCAGCAGTTCAGGGGGACAGGGGTTCCACGAGCAGTACTTC. Protein sequence: CASSSGGQGFHEQYF.

The CDR3 sequence: CASSLWPRTGAYEQYF. Here the CDR3 DNA reads TGTGCCAGCAGCTTGTGGCCGAGGACAGGGGCATACGAGCAGTACTTC. The chain employs TRBV7-2 and TRBJ2-7; 9 bases map to TRBD1. Germline-derived CDR1 and CDR2 are SGHTA and FQGNSA. The ends lost 3 bases at V and 4 bases at J; junction bases unmatched: 10. This CDR3 spans 16 amino acids. The full variable domain, in which reference TRBV7-2 and TRBJ2-7 provide the parts outside the CDR3, is GAGVSQSPSNKVTEKGKDVELRCDPISGHTALYWYRQSLGQGLEFLIYFQGNSAPDKSGLPSDRFSAERTGGSVSTLTIQRTQQEDSAVYLCASSLWPRTGAYEQYFGPGTRLTVT.

The chain links TRBV29-1 to TRBJ2-3; TRBD2 agrees at 12 bases. CDR1 is SQVTM and CDR2 is ANQGSEA in the germline V gene. This CDR3 region has 15 residues. The V gene end was trimmed by 6 bases and the J gene end by 2 bases; junction bases not matched to a gene: 6. CDR3 protein: CSVAGLAGNTDTQYF. The CDR3 bases are TGCAGCGTCGCTGGACTAGCGGGAAACACAGATACGCAGTATTTT.

This chain joins TRBV6-1 and TRBJ1-2, with 8 bases that match TRBD1. The CDR3 spans 15 residues. Germline V gene lookup returns CDR1 MNHNS and CDR2 SASEGT. With 0 bases clipped from V and 5 bases from J, the junction kept 5 bases outside the gene matches. The CDR3 region has the DNA TGTGCCAGCAGTGAAGCTGGAGACAGGGGATATGGCTACACCTTC. Its translation is CASSEAGDRGYGYTF.

This clone was detected a few times. The chain couples TRBV5-1 to TRBJ1-2; D might be TRBD1 (5 bases). V lost 5 bases and J lost 8, with 13 bases in between. The CDR3 spans 12 residues. Germline CDR1 SGHRS, CDR2 YFSETQ. The CDR3 DNA is TGCGCCAGCAGGGGGGGACGGGGAGGCTACACCTTC. Its translation: CASRGGRGGYTF. The whole variable domain, remainder taken from reference TRBV5-1 and TRBJ1-2, is KAGVTQTPRYLIKTRGQQVTLSCSPISGHRSVSWYQQTPGQGLQFLFEYFSETQRNKGNFPGRFSGRQFSNSRSEMNVSTLELGDSALYLCASRGGRGGYTFGSGTRLTVV.

V and J are TRBV5-6 and TRBJ1-2, with D uncertain. Trimming shortened V by 3 bases and J by 8 bases, and 14 bases separated the two germline ends. The CDR3 runs 13 residues. Per the germline V gene, CDR1 is SGHDT and CDR2 is YYEEEE. CDR3 coding DNA: TGTGCCAGCAGCTCGAGAGACCCGAGGGGCTACACCTTC. This sequence encodes CASSSRDPRGYTF.

This rearrangement joins TRBV9 to TRBJ2-5; D is perhaps TRBD1 (6 bases). The germline V gene encodes CDR1 SGDLS and CDR2 YYNGEE. This CDR3 spans 12 amino acids. V was cut by 4 bases and J by 5 bases, with 9 bases left in between. As DNA, the CDR3 is TGTGCCAGCAGCAGGGGGTCGGAGACCCAGTACTTC. Residues: CASSRGSETQYF. Full variable domain (remainder filled in from reference TRBV9 and TRBJ2-5): DSGVTQTPKHLITATGQRVTLRCSPRSGDLSVYWYQQSLDQGLQFLIQYYNGEERAKGNILERFSAQQFPDLHSELNLSSLELGDSALYFCASSRGSETQYFGPGTRLLVL.

The V and J genes are TRBV6-4 and TRBJ1-1; D possibly corresponds to TRBD1 (6 bases). In germline, CDR1 is MRHNA, CDR2 SNTAGT. The CDR3 sequence is 14 residues long. Deletions cut 4 bases from V and 4 bases from J, with 13 bases between. CDR3 sequence reads: CASSAGRGATEAFF. The CDR3 bases are TGTGCCAGCAGTGCCGGCAGGGGAGCCACTGAAGCTTTCTTT.

The chain joins TRBV7-9 to TRBJ2-1; 8 bases are shared with TRBD2. CDR1 and CDR2 (germline): SEHNR, FQNEAQ (reference sequence). With V trimmed by 7 bases and J by 4 bases, 15 bases remained unmatched. This CDR3 spans 17 amino acids. CDR3 nucleotides: TGTGCCAGCAACCCCACTTTGCGGGAGGCCCTATACAATGAGCAGTTCTTC. Protein product: CASNPTLREALYNEQFF.